This passage covers 18 T cell receptor beta chains from one sample sequenced in a study of beta chain features in type 1 diabetes. Reverse transcription of all isolated RNA meant that expressed TCRB transcripts were sequenced. Some clones are missing from TCRdb's copy, which holds only in-frame ones; the method was immunoSEQ multiplex PCR. The sample lists about 110,000 clones, 40% occurring once. Sequencing was carried out using stem cell memory CD4+ T cells from blood. The origin of the receptors is a woman under 30 in good health.

V is TRBV5-1 and J is TRBJ2-6; D possibly corresponds to TRBD1 (5 bases). The germline gives CDR1 SGHRS, CDR2 YFSETQ. The CDR3 is 17 amino acids. V lost 0 bases and J lost 1, with 11 bases in between. CDR3 loop: CASSLVPAGSGANVLTF. The CDR3, as DNA: TGCGCCAGCAGCTTGGTTCCAGCAGGGTCTGGGGCCAACGTCCTGACTTTC.

This chain joins TRBV5-1 and TRBJ2-1; 10 bases align to TRBD2. Trimming cost V 3 bases and J 6 bases; bases outside gene matches: 9. CDR1 SGHRS and CDR2 YFSETQ come from the germline V gene. CDR3 length equals 16 residues. The CDR3 loop reads CASSSGDGLAANEQFF. DNA of the CDR3: TGCGCCAGCAGCTCGGGTGATGGACTAGCGGCCAATGAGCAGTTCTTC.

This clone showed up just a few times. This rearrangement joins TRBV7-9 to TRBJ2-1; D possibly corresponds to TRBD2 (5 bases). This CDR3 region has 16 residues. Germline assignment: CDR1 SEHNR and CDR2 FQNEAQ (reference sequence). Trimming shortened V by 6 bases and J by 2 bases, and 17 bases separated the two germline ends. CDR3 sequence reads: CASRLTGRSTYNEQFF. As DNA, the CDR3 is TGTGCCAGCAGACTTACTGGGAGAAGTACCTACAATGAGCAGTTCTTC.

V usage is TRBV5-6 and J usage is TRBJ2-5; D may be TRBD2 (5 bases). Germline V gene lookup returns CDR1 SGHDT and CDR2 YYEEEE. CDR3 length equals 13 residues. Trimming took 2 bases from V and 5 from J, leaving 10 bases between them. The CDR3 nucleotides are TGTGCCAGCAGCTTTCCTAGCCTTGAGACCCAGTACTTC. Encoded protein: CASSFPSLETQYF.

The chain employs TRBV19 and TRBJ2-1; 7 bases are a match to TRBD1. The V segment lost 5 bases and the J segment 4 bases; nucleotides outside the gene matches: 8. Germline V lookup: CDR1 LNHDA, CDR2 SQIVND (reference sequence). This CDR3 spans 15 amino acids. Here the CDR3 DNA reads TGTGCCAGTAGTGTCGACCGACAGGGATACAATGAGCAGTTCTTC. Protein: CASSVDRQGYNEQFF. Variable domain in full (rest from reference TRBV19 and TRBJ2-1): DGGITQSPKYLFRKEGQNVTLSCEQNLNHDAMYWYRQDPGQGLRLIYYSQIVNDFQKGDIAEGYSVSREKKESFPLTVTSAQKNPTAFYLCASSVDRQGYNEQFFGPGTRLTVL.

This clone occurred once. The CDR3 reads CAWRATGAKNTGELFF. In DNA form, the CDR3 reads TGTGCCTGGAGGGCGACAGGGGCGAAGAACACCGGGGAGCTGTTTTTT. The V gene is TRBV30, the J gene TRBJ2-2; TRBD1 matches at 8 bases. The trim removed 3 bases at V and 1 base at J, leaving 7 bases unmatched. The V gene's germline CDR1 is GTSNPN and CDR2 SVGIG (reference sequence). This CDR3 contains 16 residues.

V and J are TRBV6-1 and TRBJ1-5; D may be TRBD1 (5 bases). Germline-derived CDR1 and CDR2 are MNHNS and SASEGT. V was trimmed by 4 bases and J by 3 bases, leaving 7 bases between them. The CDR3 extends over 13 amino acids. CDR3 sequence reads: CASSGRDNQPQHF. As DNA, the CDR3 is TGTGCCAGCAGTGGCAGGGACAATCAGCCCCAGCATTTT.

The chain joins TRBV27 to TRBJ2-3, with D perhaps matching TRBD2 (6 bases). The CDR3 is made up of 17 amino acids. Germline assignment: CDR1 MNHEY and CDR2 SMNVEV (reference sequence). Deletions cut 5 bases from V and 7 bases from J, with 25 bases between. CDR3 amino acids: CASSLRWGPGRGYTQYF. The CDR3 bases are TGTGCCAGCAGTCTCCGATGGGGACCTGGGCGGGGATATACGCAGTATTTT.

The rearrangement uses TRBV6-5 and TRBJ2-7, with D maybe TRBD1 (6 bases). The germline V gene has CDR1 MNHEY and CDR2 SVGAGI. V shed 5 bases and J shed 0 bases, with 8 bases lying between them. This CDR3 spans 13 amino acids. The CDR3 DNA sequence: TGTGCCAGCAGTGGACAGAGCTCCTACGAGCAGTACTTC. Protein sequence: CASSGQSSYEQYF.

In its sample, this clone was seen a few times. The chain joins TRBV19 to TRBJ1-5; TRBD1 might be the D (5 bases). This CDR3 has 14 residues. Germline V CDR1 and CDR2: LNHDA, SQIVND (reference sequence). Trimming removed 5 bases at V and 7 bases at J, with 15 bases between. This CDR3 is CASSPGQGVQPQHF. For the CDR3, the DNA is TGTGCCAGTAGTCCCGGGCAGGGTGTACAGCCCCAGCATTTT.

V and J are TRBV6-1 and TRBJ1-5; 8 nucleotides match TRBD1. Germline lookup yields CDR1 MNHNS and CDR2 SASEGT. There are 15 residues in the CDR3. V gave up 4 bases and J gave up 7 bases; unmatched junction bases: 9. The CDR3 here is CASSGGTGLGQPQHF. The CDR3 DNA reads TGTGCCAGCAGTGGAGGGACAGGTCTGGGCCAGCCCCAGCATTTT.

The rearrangement links TRBV28 to TRBJ1-2; D not resolved. This CDR3 has 12 amino acids. The germline gives CDR1 MDHEN, CDR2 SYDVKM. The V end lost 8 bases, the J end lost 4 bases, and 11 bases lay between the germline ends. The CDR3 nucleotides are TGTGCCAGCTCGCAGGCCCCCTATGGCTACACCTTC. Translated, it gives CASSQAPYGYTF.

This clone has just a few counts. The chain has TRBV6-6 and TRBJ1-2; D gene uncertain. The germline V and J ends were trimmed by 2 bases and 4 bases, with 14 bases remaining between them. CDR1 and CDR2 (germline): MNHNY, SVGAGI (reference sequence). The length of the CDR3 is 15 residues. The CDR3: CASSYAANPLYGYTF. For the CDR3, the DNA is TGTGCCAGCAGTTACGCGGCCAATCCCCTCTATGGCTACACCTTC.

This chain links TRBV21-1 with TRBJ1-3; the DNA was not used to check the table's D call, TRBD1. TRBV21-1 is deemed a pseudogene. The CDR3 sequence is 17 residues long. The CDR3 coding sequence is TGTGCCAGCAGCACCTCGCCGGGACAAGGGTCTGGAAACACCATATATTTT. Its translation is CASSTSPGQGSGNTIYF.

The gene calls are TRBV6-6 and TRBJ2-5; D is unresolved. CDR1 and CDR2 (germline): MNHNY, SVGAGI (reference sequence). The CDR3 covers 13 residues. V was shortened by 7 bases and J by 5 bases, with 14 bases between the two germline ends. Here the CDR3 reads CASNRGTMETQYF. In DNA, the CDR3 is TGTGCCAGCAACCGCGGAACTATGGAGACCCAGTACTTC.

This clone was detected a few times. This chain joins TRBV27 and TRBJ2-2; possibly TRBD1 for D (5 bases). The CDR3 runs to 15 residues. CDR1 and CDR2 (germline): MNHEY, SMNVEV (reference sequence). Trimming removed 3 bases at V and 5 bases at J, with 13 bases between. The CDR3, as DNA: TGTGCCAGCAGTTTTCGGGCAGGGCGGACCGGGGAGCTGTTTTTT. It translates to CASSFRAGRTGELFF.

V usage is TRBV7-8 and J usage is TRBJ2-1; no clear D. Germline V gene lookup returns CDR1 SGHVS and CDR2 FQNEAQ. The CDR3 length is 14 residues. Trimming shortened V by 1 base and J by 3 bases, and 7 bases separated the two germline ends. The CDR3 bases are TGTGCCAGCAGCTTAGTTCGTCGCTACAATGAGCAGTTCTTC. This translates into CASSLVRRYNEQFF.

In the case of this clone: An end of the junction does not agree with germline; a read error may underlie this. The chain carries TRBV18 and TRBJ2-3; D is unresolved. The CDR3 is 15 residues long. Germline V gene lookup returns CDR1 KGHSH and CDR2 LQKENI. CDR3 bases: TGTGCCAGCTCGCCACAAAAAGGAGGCACAGATACGCAGTATTTT. This codes for CASSPQKGGTDTQYF.